Each of the 26 T cell receptor beta chains below was sequenced from the same sample in a study of T cells in Graves' hyperthyroidism and ophthalmopathy (dated by TCRdb to the late 2010s). Library preparation used multiplex PCR. Sequencing instrument: Illumina HiSeq 2000. The TCR beta CDR3 regions were amplified from the RNA transcripts. The TCR CDR3 was subjected to a first round of RT-PCR using the HTBI primer set and the Qiagen OneStep RT-PCR kit. TCRdb passed the public sequencing reads through fastp at Q25 and MiXCR, retaining productive beta sequences. One record per CDR3 amino acid sequence lists the most common genes and DNA. The sample yields more than 450,000 distinct CDR3 sequences; about 20% were counted once. The ten most abundant clones make up around 50% of the sample. The sequencing sample was made of blood. The receptors here all came from a man in his forties with Graves' ophthalmopathy.

This clonotype was recorded at least ten times. The CDR3 sequence: CASSSDLAEQYF. In DNA, the CDR3 is TGTGCCAGCAGCTCGGACCTCGCCGAGCAGTACTTC. The V call is TRBV7-2, the J call TRBJ2-7; D unresolved. Trimming stripped 4 bases from V and 6 bases from J, with 10 bases between. This CDR3 has 12 residues. Germline assignment: CDR1 SGHTA and CDR2 FQGNSA.

A remark on this clonotype: A much more abundant neighbour one base away suggests this may be a read error. The rearrangement joins TRBV6-1 to TRBJ1-1, with TRBD1 identical over 7 bases. Germline CDR1 reads MNHNS; CDR2 reads SASEGT. The CDR3 has 12 amino acids. Trimming took 6 bases from V and 5 from J; bases not matched to a gene: 3. CDR3 region: CASRKTGTEAFF. CDR3 DNA sequence: TGTGCCAGCAGAAAGACAGGGACTGAAGCTTTCTTT.

The chain couples TRBV7-9 to TRBJ2-3, with no clear D. The CDR3 sequence is 12 residues long. Between the trimmed V and J ends, which lost 7 bases and 6 bases, there was a span of 11 bases. Germline V gene data show CDR1 as SEHNR and CDR2 as FQNEAQ (reference sequence). In nucleotides, the CDR3 is TGTGCCAGCAATGTAGGGTTGGATACGCAGTATTTT. This sequence encodes CASNVGLDTQYF.

In its sample, this clonotype was seen many times. The chain uses TRBV11-3 and TRBJ2-5; D uncertain. The CDR3 contains 13 residues. Trimming left V 3 bases short and J 4 bases short, with 9 bases between. From germline, CDR1 is SGHNT and CDR2 YENEEA. The CDR3 nucleotides are TGTGCCAGCAGCTTCAGGTGGGGAGAGACCCAGTACTTC. It codes for CASSFRWGETQYF. The full variable domain, in which reference TRBV11-3 and TRBJ2-5 provide the parts outside the CDR3, is EAGVVQSPRYKIIEKKQPVAFWCNPISGHNTLYWYLQNLGQGPELLIRYENEEAVDDSQLPKDRFSAERLKGVDSTLKIQPAELGDSAVYLCASSFRWGETQYFGPGTRLLVL.

V gene TRBV20-1 combines with J gene TRBJ1-2, with D perhaps TRBD1 (6 bases). The germline gives CDR1 DFQATT, CDR2 SNEGSKA (reference sequence). The CDR3 is 11 amino acids. The V end was cut by 6 bases, the J end by 8 bases, with 13 bases between. The CDR3: CSATGSGGYTF. CDR3 DNA sequence: TGCAGTGCCACAGGGTCGGGGGGCTACACCTTC.

This rearrangement joins TRBV5-1 to TRBJ2-1, with TRBD2 matching over 11 bases. CDR1 and CDR2 (germline): SGHRS, YFSETQ. This CDR3 is built from 15 residues. Germline trimming cut 4 bases from V and 7 bases from J; bases unmatched to any gene: 7. The CDR3 region is CASSSSGGAANEQFF. CDR3 sequence (DNA): TGCGCCAGCAGCAGTAGCGGGGGGGCCGCTAATGAGCAGTTCTTC.

The sample holds many counts of this clonotype. The genes are TRBV11-2 and TRBJ2-1; D is uncertain. The V end lost 5 bases, the J end lost 6 bases, and 5 bases lay between the germline ends. The CDR3 is 11 residues long. Germline V gene data show CDR1 as SGHAT and CDR2 as FQNNGV. CDR3 bases: TGTGCCAGCAGCCCCCTCAATGAGCAGTTCTTC. Translating gives CASSPLNEQFF. Looking up the rest from reference TRBV11-2 and TRBJ2-1 gives the full variable domain: EAGVAQSPRYKIIEKRQSVAFWCNPISGHATLYWYQQILGQGPKLLIQFQNNGVVDDSQLPKDRFSAERLKGVDSTLKIQPAKLEDSAVYLCASSPLNEQFFGPGTRLTVL.

This clonotype was counted between two and nine times. J is TRBJ2-1 and V is TRBV7-3; TRBD2 aligns across 7 bases. V lost 1 base to trimming and J lost 7 bases; unmatched junction nucleotides: 1. CDR1 is SGHTA, CDR2 FQGTGA, per germline. This CDR3 has 13 amino acids. This CDR3 is CASSLMGGNEQFF. As DNA, the CDR3 is TGTGCCAGCAGCTTAATGGGGGGGAATGAGCAGTTCTTC.

The V gene is TRBV11-1, the J gene TRBJ2-1, with 8 bases aligning to TRBD2. This CDR3 has 15 residues. J lost 5 bases, V lost 3 bases, and 6 bases had no gene match. CDR1 and CDR2 (germline): SGHAT, FQDESV (reference sequence). The CDR3 reads CASSFDSGGNNEQFF. The CDR3 DNA is TGTGCCAGCAGCTTCGATTCGGGGGGGAACAATGAGCAGTTCTTC.

This clonotype was observed at least ten times. The chain links TRBV20-1 to TRBJ2-5; 7 bases map to TRBD2. The V gene end was trimmed by 1 base and the J gene end by 3 bases; junction bases not matched to a gene: 5. The CDR3 consists of 14 residues. From germline, CDR1 is DFQATT and CDR2 SNEGSKA (reference sequence). The CDR3 nucleotides are TGCAGTGCTAGAGGCAGGGACTATAAAGAGACCCAGTACTTC. This translates into CSARGRDYKETQYF.

As to this clonotype: A much larger clone sits a single nucleotide away, making a read error possible. This likely comes from a read error, as the CDR3 has no conserved phenylalanine or tryptophan at its end. The chain carries TRBV5-1 and TRBJ1-1; 7 positions match TRBD1. The CDR3 is made up of 17 amino acids. The trim removed 4 bases at V and 4 bases at J, leaving 16 bases unmatched. CDR1 and CDR2 from the germline V gene are SGHRS and YFSETQ. The CDR3 protein is CASSGGQQGPESTEAFL. CDR3 nucleotide sequence: TGCGCCAGCAGCGGGGGACAGCAAGGGCCCGAGAGCACTGAAGCTTTCCTT.

The J gene is TRBJ2-1, the V gene TRBV7-2, with TRBD1 matching over 8 bases. The germline V gene has CDR1 SGHTA and CDR2 FQGNSA. The CDR3 runs to 16 residues. Trimming removed 5 bases from V and 4 bases from J; junction bases left unmatched: 10. DNA of the CDR3: TGTGCCAGCAGCCCGTTCGGCCAGGGGGCTTACAATGAGCAGTTCTTC. Residues: CASSPFGQGAYNEQFF. Full variable domain (remainder filled in from reference TRBV7-2 and TRBJ2-1): GAGVSQSPSNKVTEKGKDVELRCDPISGHTALYWYRQSLGQGLEFLIYFQGNSAPDKSGLPSDRFSAERTGGSVSTLTIQRTQQEDSAVYLCASSPFGQGAYNEQFFGPGTRLTVL.

This clonotype was counted many times. The CDR3 protein is CASSTSGGQWETQYF. CDR3 sequence (DNA): TGTGCCAGCAGCACTAGCGGGGGGCAGTGGGAGACCCAGTACTTC. J is TRBJ2-5 and V is TRBV6-1, with 12 bases identical to TRBD2. Germline V gene data show CDR1 as MNHNS and CDR2 as SASEGT. V lost 6 bases and J lost 5; bases outside the gene matches: 7. This CDR3 contains 15 residues.

The J gene is TRBJ1-1, the V gene TRBV7-9; 9 bases line up with TRBD1. The trim removed 1 base at V and 7 bases at J, leaving 7 bases unmatched. Germline values: CDR1 SEHNR, CDR2 FQNEAQ (reference sequence). The CDR3 consists of 15 residues. The CDR3 protein is CASSLEPQGALEAFF. The CDR3 DNA reads as TGTGCCAGCAGCTTAGAGCCACAGGGGGCGCTTGAAGCTTTCTTT.

V is TRBV27 and J is TRBJ2-7, with TRBD1 identical over 10 bases. V trimming: 8 bases; J trimming: 9 bases; junction bases outside the gene matches: 13. This CDR3 has 14 amino acids. Germline V gives CDR1 MNHEY, CDR2 SMNVEV (reference sequence). CDR3 bases: TGTGCCAGCGCGTCTGGGATGACAGGGGGCCGGCAGTACTTC. Translation: CASASGMTGGRQYF.

The J gene is TRBJ2-7, the V gene TRBV5-1, with a weak D call TRBD2 (7 bases). Trimming cost V 2 bases and J 7 bases, with 10 bases left between them. Germline-derived CDR1 and CDR2 are SGHRS and YFSETQ. CDR3 size: 12 residues. DNA for the CDR3: TGCGCCAGCAGCTTCGGGGGGCAAGAGCAGTACTTC. Protein sequence: CASSFGGQEQYF.

This clonotype occurred a few times. This chain uses TRBV19 with TRBJ1-1; D may be TRBD1 (5 bases). CDR3 length: 16 residues. Germline CDR1 and CDR2: LNHDA and SQIVND (reference sequence). Trimming removed 7 bases at V and 0 bases at J, with 18 bases between. The CDR3 DNA follows: TGTGCCAGTACTGATTCGGGGCGCGGTATGAACACTGAAGCTTTCTTT. It specifies CASTDSGRGMNTEAFF. The full variable domain, in which reference TRBV19 and TRBJ1-1 provide the parts outside the CDR3, is DGGITQSPKYLFRKEGQNVTLSCEQNLNHDAMYWYRQDPGQGLRLIYYSQIVNDFQKGDIAEGYSVSREKKESFPLTVTSAQKNPTAFYLCASTDSGRGMNTEAFFGQGTRLTVV.

This clonotype was detected only a few times. The rearrangement uses TRBV5-6 and TRBJ1-5; D not resolved. In germline, CDR1 is SGHDT, CDR2 YYEEEE. The length of the CDR3 is 14 residues. Trimming pared 1 base from V and 6 bases from J, leaving 11 bases between. The CDR3 spells CASSLMHSGQPQHF. Written as DNA, the CDR3 is TGTGCCAGCAGCTTGATGCATTCCGGTCAGCCCCAGCATTTT.

This chain connects TRBV18 to TRBJ2-7; 13 nucleotides align to TRBD2. Germline V gene lookup returns CDR1 KGHSH and CDR2 LQKENI. V dropped 3 bases and J dropped 5; count of bases not matched to a gene: 4. This CDR3 is 15 amino acids long. The CDR3 DNA reads as TGTGCCAGCTCACCGACTAGCGGGAGGTTCAACGAGCAGTACTTC. This sequence encodes CASSPTSGRFNEQYF.

In this sample, this clonotype turned up once. The chain couples TRBV6-2 or TRBV6-3 to TRBJ2-2; 7 bases are a match to TRBD1. This CDR3 spans 16 amino acids. Germline CDR1 and CDR2: MNHEY and SVGEGT. V was pared by 6 bases and J by 1 base, with 8 bases of the junction left unmatched. In DNA form, the CDR3 reads TGTGCCAGCAGCCCTGACAGGGTCCAGAACACCGGGGAGCTGTTTTTT. The encoded protein is CASSPDRVQNTGELFF.

This clonotype was observed many times. Relative to the germline gene, one junction end is altered; a read error may explain this. The chain has TRBV20-1 and TRBJ2-3; weak D call: TRBD2 (6 bases). The CDR3 consists of 10 residues. CDR1 is DFQATT and CDR2 is SNEGSKA in the germline V gene (reference sequence). CDR3 sequence: CSASADTQYF. CDR3 nucleotides: TGCAGCGCTAGCGCAGATACGCAGTATTTT.

This clonotype was counted ten times or more. The chain links TRBV7-3 to TRBJ2-7; D gene ambiguous. Germline V gives CDR1 SGHTA, CDR2 FQGTGA. Trimming removed 5 bases at V and 6 bases at J, with 11 bases between. This CDR3 contains 12 residues. The CDR3 region is CASSPRVGEQYF. The CDR3 region has the DNA TGTGCCAGCAGCCCTCGAGTAGGCGAGCAGTACTTC. Full variable domain (remainder filled in from reference TRBV7-3 and TRBJ2-7): GAGVSQTPSNKVTEKGKYVELRCDPISGHTALYWYRQSLGQGPEFLIYFQGTGAADDSGLPNDRFFAVRPEGSVSTLKIQRTERGDSAVYLCASSPRVGEQYFGPGTRLTVT.

V usage is TRBV24-1 and J usage is TRBJ2-1, with D unresolved. The length of the CDR3 is 11 residues. Deletions cut 9 bases from V and 6 bases from J, with 8 bases between. Germline assignment: CDR1 KGHDR and CDR2 SFDVKD. Here the CDR3 DNA reads TGTGCCACCCGGTCTGGCAATGAGCAGTTCTTC. It specifies CATRSGNEQFF.

The rearrangement links TRBV11-2 to TRBJ2-1, with a tentative D call TRBD2 (5 bases). The CDR3 extends over 13 amino acids. The germline V and J ends were trimmed by 4 bases and 8 bases, with 12 bases remaining between them. CDR1 and CDR2 (germline): SGHAT, FQNNGV. The CDR3 protein is CASSSLGDYEQFF. In DNA, the CDR3 is TGTGCCAGCAGCTCGTTGGGAGACTATGAGCAGTTCTTC.

This clonotype has at least ten counts. This chain links TRBV30 with TRBJ1-2; D gene uncertain. With 0 bases removed from V and 7 bases from J, the gap between germline ends came to 6 bases. The germline gives CDR1 GTSNPN, CDR2 SVGIG (reference sequence). The CDR3 contains 11 residues. For the CDR3, the DNA is TGTGCCTGGAGTGTAGCAAGTGGCTACACCTTC. Its translation: CAWSVASGYTF.

This clonotype was observed many times. The J gene is TRBJ2-7, the V gene TRBV28; 10 bases align to TRBD1. The CDR3 is made up of 14 amino acids. V lost 7 bases to trimming and J lost 5 bases; unmatched junction nucleotides: 8. The germline gives CDR1 MDHEN, CDR2 SYDVKM. Here the CDR3 reads CASTRTGGNDEQYF. The CDR3 region has the DNA TGTGCCAGCACCAGGACAGGGGGGAATGACGAGCAGTACTTC.